The text below deals with one T cell receptor beta chain. The target antigen is unknown. The V gene's germline CDR1 is MNHEY and CDR2 SVGAGI. V lost 6 bases, J lost 5 bases, and 19 bases lay in between. This CDR3 has 15 residues. The data were obtained in a study of long-term antiretroviral therapy in people with HIV. Study-wide results and caveats: The range of CDR3 lengths in HIV repertoires proved narrower than that found in controls.

The authors ran the immunoSEQ assay, v3.0, at survey level. The assay was immunoSEQ multiplex PCR, and TCRdb's table has in-frame clones only and misses some. The sample comprises about 10,000 clones, approximately 90% of which are singletons, and about a fifth rests with the top ten. The sequencing used unsorted PBMCs, collected 0.2 years before starting antiretroviral therapy. The chain links TRBV6-5 to TRBJ1-1, with D perhaps TRBD1 (6 bases). The TCR originated in a woman between 40 and 50 years old with HIV. In DNA form, the CDR3 reads TGTGCCAGCAGCGCGACAGCGGGGGCGCGGACTGAAGCTTTCTTT. Its protein is CASSATAGARTEAFF.